This T cell receptor (beta chain) emerged from a study of regulatory T cells in long-lasting Graves disease. Study-level background: Persistent Graves' disease meant over 5 years of antithyroid drugs with positive TSH receptor antibodies.

With iRepertoire HTBI primers and Arm-PCR of CDR3 regions, TCR beta libraries were built. Source study methods: Across all samples, about 62 TRBV segments and 15 or so TRBJ segments were identified. TCRdb re-called the multiplex PCR reads through MiXCR, storing one row per CDR3 protein. The V and J calls reflect TCRdb's pipeline rather than the authors' work. The sample lists approximately 470,000 distinct CDR3 sequences; under 25% were seen once. As to time point: persistent/refractory GD, antithyroid drugs over 5 years with positive TRAb. The TCR library was prepared using RNA isolated from PBMCs. Study findings and constraints: Thyroid tissue went unexamined; only peripheral blood was analyzed. The study found lower TCR diversity in persistent Graves' patients than in newly diagnosed ones.

The table lists this clonotype with many counts. Its antigen remains unknown. Trimming removed 5 bases from V and 0 bases from J; junction bases left unmatched: 6. The germline V gene has CDR1 MNHNS and CDR2 SASEGT. The CDR3 is made up of 16 amino acids. This chain joins TRBV6-1 and TRBJ1-4, with TRBD1 matching over 7 bases. This receptor was taken from a female donor with Graves disease. Source: peripheral blood mononuclear cells (PBMCs), taken when the disease was refractory, from a patient treated with antithyroid drugs. CDR3 sequence reads: CASSRRDSATNEKLFF. In DNA form, the CDR3 reads TGTGCCAGCAGTCGCCGGGACAGTGCAACTAATGAAAAACTGTTTTTT.